The sequence of this TCR beta chain was determined in a study of blood T cell repertoires in COVID-19. Study details: Acute and convalescent COVID-19 specimens originated in the United States, Italy and Spain. PBMCs, B-cell-depleted T cells, or T cells were the source of the cDNA or gDNA that made up the material.

Seattle patients were enrolled during active infection and followed longitudinally. This table comes from immunoSEQ multiplex PCR, and its TCRdb copy is limited to in-frame clones, with some not included. The data contain 130,000 or so clones, more than 75% of them singletons. This receptor was taken from a woman between 65 and 79 years old with COVID-19, enrolled during active disease. Sequencing was carried out using peripheral blood.

The CDR3 bases are TGTGCTAGTGGTCCCTCCGGGGGAACCTATGGCTACACCTTC. Residues: CASGPSGGTYGYTF. This chain links TRBV12-5 with TRBJ1-2, with D maybe TRBD1 (5 bases). Germline V gene sequence: CDR1 LGHNT, CDR2 FRNRAP. This CDR3 contains 14 residues. V was shortened by 5 bases and J by 4 bases, with 14 bases between the two germline ends. Variable domain in full (rest from reference TRBV12-5 and TRBJ1-2): DARVTQTPRHKVTEMGQEVTMRCQPILGHNTVFWYRQTMMQGLELLAYFRNRAPLDDSGMPKDRFSAEMPDATLATLKIQPSEPRDSAVYFCASGPSGGTYGYTFGSGTRLTVV.